This TCR beta chain emerged from a study of blood T cell repertoires in COVID-19. Study in general: The United States, Italy and Spain were the sources of the acute and convalescent COVID-19 samples. In each case, the material was cDNA or gDNA derived from T cells, B-cell-depleted T cells, or PBMCs.

Per the original data handling: Estimated nucleated cell counts came from reference gene primer amplification. Only in-frame clones appear in the TCRdb table, and some are missing; sequencing was by immunoSEQ multiplex PCR. V, J and clone size reflect that table, while D and trimming were determined from the DNA. The repertoire holds roughly 63,000 clones, with about 74% as singletons. This clone was seen more than once but under ten times. Trimming took off 0 bases at V and 0 bases at J, with 8 bases between the two ends. This CDR3 contains 15 residues. Germline V gene data show CDR1 as LGHNA and CDR2 as YNFKEQ.

The clonotype originates from a woman aged 80 or over with acute or convalescent COVID-19. The chain employs TRBV4-2 and TRBJ1-1; D gene unclear. Sequenced sample: peripheral blood. CDR3 sequence (DNA): TGTGCCAGCAGCCAAGAGGTGGGAGTGAACACTGAAGCTTTCTTT. Amino acid sequence: CASSQEVGVNTEAFF.